This record concerns one T cell receptor beta chain sequence. Germline assignment: CDR1 MNHEY and CDR2 SMNVEV (reference sequence). The CDR3 is made up of 16 amino acids. The germline V and J ends were trimmed by 6 bases and 0 bases, with 18 bases remaining between them. These data are taken from a study of OX40 agonist ivuxolimab in advanced cancers. Clones were read by immunoSEQ multiplex PCR, and TCRdb kept only the in-frame ones, dropping some. The table includes approximately 40,000 clones, around 77% detected once. The chain employs TRBV27 and TRBJ2-7; D may correspond to TRBD1 or TRBD2 (5 bases each). This sequence originates from an adult with an advanced solid tumor such as melanoma, head and neck, liver or kidney cancer. The starting material was CD4+ or CD8+ T cells sorted from blood, obtained in a trial of the OX40 agonist ivuxolimab. The CDR3: CASSHRGSPSSYEQYF. In DNA form, the CDR3 reads TGTGCCAGCAGCCACCGGGGCAGCCCGTCCTCCTACGAGCAGTACTTC.